This T cell receptor (beta chain) was sequenced during a study of blood T cell repertoires in COVID-19. Study context: From the United States, Italy and Spain came samples of acute and convalescent COVID-19. PBMCs, B-cell-depleted T cells, or T cells were the source of the cDNA or gDNA that made up the material.

Per the study methods: Scientists estimated how many nucleated cells there were by amplifying reference gene primers. Using immunoSEQ multiplex PCR, the repertoire was profiled, and TCRdb retains in-frame clones only, with some absent. The V and J calls and the clone size are those of that table, but D and trimming were determined from the DNA. The repertoire includes some 250,000 clones, around 89% of them detected once, and 0.95% to 1% sits in the top ten. This clone is a singleton in its sample. Sequencing was done on a sample of peripheral blood. The origin of this receptor is a middle-aged woman who had recovered from COVID-19.

This CDR3 is CASSWGDGNTEAFF. In DNA form, the CDR3 reads TGTGCCAGCAGCTGGGGGGACGGAAACACTGAAGCTTTCTTT. The rearrangement links TRBV5-6 to TRBJ1-1; perhaps TRBD1 as D (5 bases). CDR1 is SGHDT and CDR2 is YYEEEE in the germline V gene. The CDR3 consists of 14 residues. V lost 3 bases and J lost 2, with 11 bases in between.